This T cell receptor (beta chain) stems from a study of vaccination effects on CD4 cells after COVID-19. Across the study: The vaccine given was either BNT162b2 or mRNA-1273, in two doses. Two recovered convalescent patients were sampled 16 days and one week pre-vaccination.

Antigen-specific CD4+ T cells expanded by the ViraFEST assay with viral peptide pools were then sequenced. CD4+ T cells were isolated after around ten days of culture. Documented for the person is a PCR-confirmed SARS-CoV-2 infection occurring between March and December 2020. IL-2 medium supplanted half the medium on days 3 and 7. Generated by immunoSEQ multiplex PCR, the TCRdb table keeps only in-frame clones and is missing some. The table lists 30,000 to 40,000 clones, around 67% of them singletons, with approximately 33% in the top ten. A remark on this clone: Its antigen is unknown.

CDR1 and CDR2 (germline): MNHEY, SVGAGI. V shed 5 bases and J shed 4 bases, with 11 bases lying between them. This CDR3 contains 13 residues. Overall study findings and caveats: Late after vaccination, infection- and vaccine-induced clones showed marked clonal contraction.

This chain uses TRBV6-5 with TRBJ1-2; D possibly corresponds to TRBD1 (5 bases). The clonotype was recovered from a human donor who had a prior SARS-CoV-2 infection. The sample in question was CD4+ T cells from PBMCs cultured with a peptide pool, obtained before COVID-19 vaccination. The CDR3 protein is CASSPTDPYGYTF. The CDR3 DNA reads TGTGCCAGCAGTCCGACAGATCCCTATGGCTACACCTTC.